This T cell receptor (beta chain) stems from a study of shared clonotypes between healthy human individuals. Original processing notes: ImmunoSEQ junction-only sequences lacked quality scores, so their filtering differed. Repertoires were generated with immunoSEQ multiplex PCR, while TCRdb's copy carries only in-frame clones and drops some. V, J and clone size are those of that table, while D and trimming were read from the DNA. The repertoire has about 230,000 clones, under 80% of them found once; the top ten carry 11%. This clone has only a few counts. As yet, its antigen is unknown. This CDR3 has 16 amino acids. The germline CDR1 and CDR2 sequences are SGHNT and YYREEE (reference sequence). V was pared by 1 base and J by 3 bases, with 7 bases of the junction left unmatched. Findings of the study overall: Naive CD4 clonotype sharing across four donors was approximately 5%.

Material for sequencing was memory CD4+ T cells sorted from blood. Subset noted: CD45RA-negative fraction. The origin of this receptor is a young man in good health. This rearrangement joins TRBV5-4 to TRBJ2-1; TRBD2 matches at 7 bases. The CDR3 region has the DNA TGTGCCAGCAGCTTGCGCGACGGGAGGCTCTACAATGAGCAGTTCTTC. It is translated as CASSLRDGRLYNEQFF.